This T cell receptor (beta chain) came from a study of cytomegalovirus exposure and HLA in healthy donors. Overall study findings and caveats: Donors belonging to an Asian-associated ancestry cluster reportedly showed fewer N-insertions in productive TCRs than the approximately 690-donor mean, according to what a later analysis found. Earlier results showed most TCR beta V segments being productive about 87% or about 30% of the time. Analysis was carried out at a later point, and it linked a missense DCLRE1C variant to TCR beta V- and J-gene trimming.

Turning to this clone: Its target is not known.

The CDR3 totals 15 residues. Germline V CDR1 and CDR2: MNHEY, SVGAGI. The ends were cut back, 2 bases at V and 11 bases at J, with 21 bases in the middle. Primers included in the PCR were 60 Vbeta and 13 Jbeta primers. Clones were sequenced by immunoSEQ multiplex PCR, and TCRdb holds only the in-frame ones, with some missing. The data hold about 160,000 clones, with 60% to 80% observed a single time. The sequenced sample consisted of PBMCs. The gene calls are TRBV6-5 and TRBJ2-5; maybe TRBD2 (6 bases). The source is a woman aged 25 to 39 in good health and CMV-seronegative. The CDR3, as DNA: TGTGCCAGCAGTTACGAGTTGGTACCTCCTCGGGAGCAGTACTTC. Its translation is CASSYELVPPREQYF.